This TCR beta chain came from a study of T cell changes during pregnancy in multiple sclerosis. Assay: immunoSEQ multiplex PCR; the TCRdb copy retains only in-frame clones and omits some. Seen here are about 52,000 clones, 85% to 95% observed once, and the top ten hold roughly 0.71%. Germline V gene data show CDR1 as SGHTA and CDR2 as FQGNSA. Trimming removed 5 bases from V and 0 bases from J, with 14 bases in between. This CDR3 has 16 amino acids. This clonotype was sampled from a female donor with multiple sclerosis, enrolled in a pregnancy study. The source was CD4+ T cells from peripheral blood mononuclear cells, collected in the third trimester of pregnancy. The chain employs TRBV7-2 and TRBJ1-5, with no clear D. The CDR3 DNA reads as TGTGCCAGCAGCCTGCGGGGAGGTGGTAGCAATCAGCCCCAGCATTTT. It translates to CASSLRGGGSNQPQHF.